The T cell receptor (beta chain) under discussion was sequenced for a study of type 1 regulatory T cells. Background on the study: This in vitro CD4 product, T-allo10, is enriched for Tr1 cells and alloantigen-specific.

One entry per CDR3 protein, called by TCRdb with MiXCR from the reads. There are approximately 90,000 distinct CDR3 sequences in the sample; 30% to 35% occur only once, and around 2.3% lies in the top ten. Germline lookup yields CDR1 MGHRA and CDR2 YSYEKL. The CDR3 is made up of 15 amino acids. Trimming removed 1 base from V and 7 bases from J; junction bases left unmatched: 6. The source is a human donor in good health. Input material: CD4+ T cells, either the whole sample or a sorted fraction (not recorded which). The rearrangement uses TRBV4-1 and TRBJ1-2; 10 positions match TRBD1. The chain's CDR3 is CASSQAGQGLSGYTF. The CDR3 coding sequence is TGCGCCAGCAGCCAAGCGGGACAGGGGTTAAGTGGCTACACCTTC.